Listed below are T cell receptor beta chains from one sample, sequenced in a study of blood T cell repertoires in COVID-19. The assay was immunoSEQ multiplex PCR, and TCRdb's table has in-frame clones only and misses some. The sample contains 95,000 to 150,000 clones, 65% to 85% of which appear only once. Sequenced sample: PBMCs or T cells enriched from blood (not recorded which). These receptors were obtained from a woman aged 25 to 45 who had recovered from COVID-19. CDR3s include the opening cysteine and the closing phenylalanine or tryptophan. A D gene is named only where the DNA matches it firmly. Part of the rows lack a size; the others show once, few, many or a class for expanded clones.

J	size	length	V	D	CDR3	DNA
TRBJ2-7	once	13	TRBV5-1	TRBD1	CASSLRTGNEQYF	TGCGCCAGCAGCCTAAGGACAGGGAACGAGCAGTACTTC
TRBJ1-1	.	13	TRBV30	.	CAWSGGRGHEAFF	TGTGCCTGGAGTGGAGGCAGGGGTCATGAAGCTTTCTTT
TRBJ1-4	many	15	TRBV11-2	TRBD1	CASSFGTGINEKLFF	TGTGCCAGCAGCTTTGGGACAGGAATTAATGAAAAACTGTTTTTT
TRBJ2-3	once	15	TRBV6-4	TRBD2	CASSELAGGLDTQYF	TGTGCCAGCAGTGAGTTGGCGGGAGGGCTAGATACGCAGTATTTT
TRBJ2-7	.	13	TRBV7-8	.	CASSSGGGYEQYF	TGTGCCAGCAGTTCCGGTGGAGGGTACGAGCAGTACTTC
TRBJ2-7	few	15	TRBV27	TRBD1	CASSPLGQGLGEQYF	TGTGCCAGCAGTCCCCTAGGACAGGGCTTAGGCGAGCAGTACTTC
TRBJ2-2	.	18	TRBV19	TRBD2	CASSKRLAGGPNTGELFF	TGTGCCAGTAGCAAACGACTAGCGGGAGGACCGAACACCGGGGAGCTGTTTTTT
TRBJ1-1	.	12	TRBV29-1	TRBD1	CSVLQGTTEAFF	TGCAGCGTTCTACAGGGGACAACTGAAGCTTTCTTT
TRBJ2-3	.	17	TRBV5-1	.	CASSSTTGSWGTDTQYF	TGCGCCAGCAGCTCAACAACAGGGTCGTGGGGCACAGATACGCAGTATTTT
TRBJ1-3	.	15	TRBV4-2	TRBD1	CASSPDRGLGNTIYF	TGTGCCAGCAGCCCCGACAGGGGCTTAGGGAACACCATATATTTT
TRBJ1-4	.	12	TRBV11-2	.	CASLEFGEKLFF	TGTGCCAGCCTTGAGTTCGGTGAAAAACTGTTTTTT
TRBJ2-7	.	14	TRBV6-5	TRBD1	CASSGQGSSYEQYF	TGTGCCAGCAGCGGACAGGGCTCGTCCTACGAGCAGTACTTC
TRBJ2-2	.	17	TRBV6-2/TRBV6-3	TRBD2	CASSWLSGGPNTGELFF	TGTGCCAGCAGTTGGCTTTCGGGAGGGCCAAACACCGGGGAGCTGTTTTTT
TRBJ1-2	.	14	TRBV19	.	CASNVRGRNYGYTF	TGTGCCAGTAACGTGCGGGGGAGAAACTATGGCTACACCTTC
TRBJ2-1	.	15	TRBV14	TRBD1	CASSLGQGGYNEQFF	TGTGCCAGCAGCCTGGGACAGGGGGGGTACAATGAGCAGTTCTTC
TRBJ1-5	.	15	TRBV20-1	TRBD1	CSASDDRVVIQPQHF	TGCAGTGCTAGTGATGACAGGGTGGTGATTCAGCCCCAGCATTTT
TRBJ2-2	.	15	TRBV7-3	.	CASSSTRGRGGELFF	TGTGCCAGCAGCTCCACCAGGGGAAGAGGCGGGGAGCTGTTTTTT
TRBJ2-7	.	15	TRBV6-5	.	CASSYSTGPTYEQYF	TGTGCCAGCAGTTACTCGACAGGACCAACCTACGAGCAGTACTTC
TRBJ1-5	.	17	TRBV24-1	TRBD1	CATSESGTGRSNQPQHF	TGTGCCACCAGTGAGTCCGGGACAGGGAGAAGCAATCAGCCCCAGCATTTT
TRBJ1-1	.	11	TRBV28	.	CASSSLSEAFF	TGTGCCAGCAGTTCGTTGTCTGAAGCTTTCTTT
TRBJ1-1	.	11	TRBV6-6	TRBD1	CASRGTGTAFF	TGTGCCAGCAGGGGGACAGGGACAGCTTTCTTT
TRBJ2-5	few	16	TRBV25-1	.	CASSPHGRRGGGTQYF	TGTGCCAGCAGTCCCCATGGGCGGCGGGGAGGTGGGACCCAGTACTTC
TRBJ2-3	.	15	TRBV13	.	CASSLVGGAADTQYF	TGTGCCAGCAGCTTAGTAGGGGGGGCAGCAGATACGCAGTATTTT
TRBJ2-1	.	17	TRBV4-3	TRBD2	CASSQDWTSFKLNEQFF	TGCGCCAGCAGCCAAGACTGGACTAGCTTTAAGTTGAATGAGCAGTTCTTC
TRBJ2-1	.	14	TRBV11-2	.	CASSPEDFHNEQFF	TGTGCCAGCAGCCCCGAGGACTTCCACAATGAGCAGTTCTTC
TRBJ2-7	few	15	TRBV25-1	TRBD1	CANPPRDRVSYEQYF	TGTGCCAACCCCCCCCGGGACAGGGTTTCCTACGAGCAGTACTTC
TRBJ1-1	.	14	TRBV29-1	.	CSVPKEGSNTEAFF	TGCAGCGTTCCTAAGGAGGGCTCGAACACTGAAGCTTTCTTT
TRBJ2-3	.	15	TRBV24-1	TRBD2	CATSDPTGTRGTQYF	TGTGCCACCAGTGATCCCACCGGGACTAGAGGTACGCAGTATTTT
TRBJ2-2	many	15	TRBV15	TRBD2	CATSSGTTNTGELFF	TGTGCCACCAGTAGCGGGACTACAAACACCGGGGAGCTGTTTTTT
TRBJ2-2	.	13	TRBV12-3/TRBV12-4	TRBD1	CASKDRGPGELFF	TGTGCCAGCAAGGACAGGGGGCCCGGGGAGCTGTTTTTT
TRBJ1-2	.	15	TRBV14	TRBD1	CASSQDHRGPYGYTF	TGTGCCAGCAGCCAAGATCACAGGGGACCCTATGGCTACACCTTC
TRBJ1-5	.	14	TRBV28	TRBD1	CASSRDRGGQPQHF	TGTGCCAGCAGTAGGGACAGGGGCGGCCAGCCCCAGCATTTT
TRBJ1-1	.	12	TRBV24-1	TRBD1	CATRDRGHEAFF	TGTGCCACCAGGGACAGGGGGCATGAAGCTTTCTTT
TRBJ1-5	.	14	TRBV27	.	CASSTAGSNQPQHF	TGTGCCAGCAGTACGGCGGGGAGCAATCAGCCCCAGCATTTT
TRBJ1-4	.	13	TRBV9	TRBD1	CASTPGQNEKLFF	TGTGCCAGCACACCGGGACAGAATGAAAAACTGTTTTTT
TRBJ2-7	few	14	TRBV14	TRBD1	CASSPGRGRKEQYF	TGTGCCAGCAGCCCCGGCAGGGGGCGTAAAGAGCAGTACTTC
TRBJ1-5	.	15	TRBV7-9	.	CASSPGHLSNQPQHF	TGTGCCAGCAGCCCCGGACACCTTAGCAATCAGCCCCAGCATTTT
TRBJ1-2	.	16	TRBV5-8	TRBD1	CASSPGQGRFGDGYTF	TGTGCCAGCAGCCCGGGACAGGGAAGGTTCGGCGATGGCTACACCTTC
TRBJ1-2	.	14	TRBV19	.	CAPKRGTRGDRYTF	TGTGCCCCAAAAAGGGGGACCCGCGGCGACCGCTACACCTTC
TRBJ2-7	few	15	TRBV5-1	TRBD2	CASRQGLAGVYEQYF	TGCGCCAGCAGACAGGGACTAGCGGGAGTGTACGAGCAGTACTTC
TRBJ1-4	.	16	TRBV7-2	.	CASSSRGPKTNEKLFF	TGTGCCAGCAGCTCCAGAGGGCCCAAAACTAATGAAAAACTGTTTTTT
TRBJ2-2	.	14	TRBV19	TRBD1	CASSRQGAPGELFF	TGTGCCAGTAGCCGGCAGGGGGCCCCCGGGGAGCTGTTTTTT
TRBJ2-3	.	16	TRBV7-8	TRBD2	CASSRRGLAGGDTQYF	TGTGCCAGCAGCCGACGCGGACTAGCGGGAGGGGATACGCAGTATTTT
TRBJ2-7	few	12	TRBV28	TRBD1	CASTGELSEQYF	TGTGCCAGTACAGGGGAGCTCTCCGAGCAGTACTTC
TRBJ2-3	.	14	TRBV7-9	TRBD2	CASSLGAGVFTQYF	TGTGCCAGCAGCTTAGGTGCGGGAGTGTTTACGCAGTATTTT
TRBJ2-7	few	14	TRBV10-3	TRBD1	CAISVGTEYYEQYF	TGTGCCATCAGTGTCGGGACAGAGTACTACGAGCAGTACTTC
TRBJ2-7	few	13	TRBV15	.	CATSREVQYEQYF	TGTGCCACCAGCAGAGAGGTGCAGTACGAGCAGTACTTC
TRBJ2-7	.	15	TRBV4-3	TRBD2	CASSQVAGGPYEQYF	TGCGCCAGCAGCCAAGTAGCGGGAGGTCCCTACGAGCAGTACTTC
TRBJ2-3	.	15	TRBV18	.	CASSPLGGRADTQYF	TGTGCCAGCTCACCACTCGGCGGCAGGGCAGATACGCAGTATTTT
TRBJ2-3	.	15	TRBV19	.	CASSITRTSTDTQYF	TGTGCCAGTAGTATAACTAGAACTAGCACAGATACGCAGTATTTT
TRBJ1-4	.	17	TRBV7-2	TRBD1	CASSFMRGPSTNEKLFF	TGTGCCAGCAGCTTCATGAGGGGGCCCTCAACTAATGAAAAACTGTTTTTT
TRBJ2-7	few	15	TRBV5-1	TRBD2	CASSFLAGEAYEQYF	TGCGCCAGCAGCTTTCTAGCGGGGGAAGCCTACGAGCAGTACTTC
TRBJ1-1	many	15	TRBV4-2	TRBD1	CASSPRTGKNTEAFF	TGTGCCAGCAGCCCGCGGACAGGAAAGAACACTGAAGCTTTCTTT
TRBJ2-5	once	15	TRBV25-1	TRBD2	CASSEWASGQETQYF	TGTGCCAGCAGTGAATGGGCTAGCGGACAAGAGACCCAGTACTTC
TRBJ1-2	.	11	TRBV20-1	.	CSERENDGYTF	TGCAGTGAACGGGAAAACGATGGCTACACCTTC